The rows below give T cell receptor beta chains drawn from one sample of a study of T cells in Graves' hyperthyroidism and ophthalmopathy. TCRdb processed the multiplex PCR reads anew with MiXCR; each CDR3 protein has one entry. Here the sample spans 480,000 or so distinct CDR3 sequences, 40% to 55% being singletons. Sequenced: peripheral blood or thyroid tissue (not recorded which). The receptor set was obtained from an adult woman with Graves' disease, either hyperthyroidism or ophthalmopathy (not recorded which). The CDR3 runs from the conserved cysteine through the conserved F or W. The D gene is left open where the match is weak. Part of the rows lack a size; the others show once, few, many or a class for expanded clones.

J gene: TRBJ1-1; D gene: NA; CDR3 length: 16; clone size: many; V gene: TRBV19; CDR3 protein: CASSIKWARPNTEAFF; CDR3 DNA: TGTGCCAGTAGTATAAAGTGGGCTCGGCCGAACACTGAAGCTTTCTTT
J gene: TRBJ1-2; D gene: NA; CDR3 length: 14; clone size: once; V gene: TRBV10-2; CDR3 protein: CASEGGEANYGYTF; CDR3 DNA: TGTGCCAGCGAGGGAGGAGAAGCTAACTATGGCTACACCTTC
J gene: TRBJ1-5; D gene: NA; CDR3 length: 15; clone size: many; V gene: TRBV5-6; CDR3 protein: CASSLGLTGPQPQHF; CDR3 DNA: TGTGCCAGCAGCTTGGGACTAACAGGGCCACAGCCCCAGCATTTT
J gene: TRBJ1-5; D gene: NA; CDR3 length: 13; clone size: few; V gene: TRBV7-9; CDR3 protein: CASSDRMNQPQHF; CDR3 DNA: TGTGCCAGCAGCGACAGGATGAATCAGCCCCAGCATTTT
J gene: TRBJ2-5; D gene: NA; CDR3 length: 13; clone size: NA; V gene: TRBV6-5; CDR3 protein: CASSYVGAETQYF; CDR3 DNA: TGTGCCAGCAGTTACGTGGGGGCGGAGACCCAGTACTTC
J gene: TRBJ1-2; D gene: NA; CDR3 length: 14; clone size: NA; V gene: TRBV7-9; CDR3 protein: CASSLMGGNYGYTF; CDR3 DNA: TGTGCCAGCAGCTTAATGGGGGGCAACTATGGCTACACCTTC
J gene: TRBJ2-7; D gene: NA; CDR3 length: 14; clone size: once; V gene: TRBV7-9; CDR3 protein: CASSSGIRNYEQYF; CDR3 DNA: TGTGCCAGCAGTTCTGGGATCAGGAACTACGAGCAGTACTTC
J gene: TRBJ2-2; D gene: NA; CDR3 length: 12; clone size: NA; V gene: TRBV15; CDR3 protein: CATSRPTGELFF; CDR3 DNA: TGTGCCACCAGCAGACCCACCGGGGAGCTGTTTTTT
J gene: TRBJ2-2; D gene: TRBD1; CDR3 length: 17; clone size: NA; V gene: TRBV10-3; CDR3 protein: CAISGDSIGTGTGELFF; CDR3 DNA: TGTGCCATCAGTGGGGACTCAATAGGGACAGGCACCGGGGAGCTGTTTTTT
J gene: TRBJ2-7; D gene: TRBD1; CDR3 length: 14; clone size: many; V gene: TRBV16; CDR3 protein: CASSHTGGVNEQYF; CDR3 DNA: TGTGCCAGCAGCCACACAGGGGGTGTCAACGAGCAGTACTTC
J gene: TRBJ1-2; D gene: NA; CDR3 length: 15; clone size: many; V gene: TRBV9; CDR3 protein: CASSVGGTHNYGYTF; CDR3 DNA: TGTGCCAGCAGCGTAGGAGGAACACATAACTATGGCTACACCTTC
J gene: TRBJ1-5; D gene: NA; CDR3 length: 13; clone size: many; V gene: TRBV12-3/TRBV12-4; CDR3 protein: CASKPGGNQPQHF; CDR3 DNA: TGTGCCAGCAAACCGGGAGGCAATCAGCCCCAGCATTTT
J gene: TRBJ2-7; D gene: TRBD1; CDR3 length: 15; clone size: once; V gene: TRBV5-1; CDR3 protein: CASSLQGDMAYEQYF; CDR3 DNA: TGCGCCAGCAGCTTGCAGGGGGACATGGCCTACGAGCAGTACTTC
J gene: TRBJ1-2; D gene: NA; CDR3 length: 10; clone size: many; V gene: TRBV29-1; CDR3 protein: CSVDGDGYTF; CDR3 DNA: TGCAGCGTTGACGGCGATGGCTACACCTTC
J gene: TRBJ1-6; D gene: NA; CDR3 length: 13; clone size: few; V gene: TRBV12-3/TRBV12-4; CDR3 protein: CASSLDSRSPLHF; CDR3 DNA: TGTGCCAGCAGCTTGGACAGTCGGTCACCCCTCCACTTT
J gene: TRBJ2-7; D gene: NA; CDR3 length: 13; clone size: NA; V gene: TRBV29-1; CDR3 protein: CSLTENLSYEQYF; CDR3 DNA: TGCAGCTTGACAGAGAACCTCTCCTACGAGCAGTACTTC
J gene: TRBJ2-7; D gene: NA; CDR3 length: 13; clone size: few; V gene: TRBV10-3; CDR3 protein: CAISLAPNYEQYF; CDR3 DNA: TGTGCCATCAGTTTAGCGCCCAACTACGAGCAGTACTTC
J gene: TRBJ1-6; D gene: NA; CDR3 length: 16; clone size: NA; V gene: TRBV5-1; CDR3 protein: CASSLGPHFYNSPLHF; CDR3 DNA: TGCGCCAGCAGCTTGGGCCCCCATTTCTATAATTCACCCCTCCACTTT
J gene: TRBJ1-1; D gene: NA; CDR3 length: 15; clone size: many; V gene: TRBV12-3/TRBV12-4; CDR3 protein: CASRPGRGVNTEAFF; CDR3 DNA: TGTGCCAGCAGACCTGGGCGTGGGGTGAACACTGAAGCTTTCTTT
J gene: TRBJ1-2; D gene: NA; CDR3 length: 15; clone size: few; V gene: TRBV7-8; CDR3 protein: CASSQAGQGRDGYTF; CDR3 DNA: TGTGCCAGCAGCCAAGCCGGGCAGGGGCGGGATGGCTACACCTTC
J gene: TRBJ2-7; D gene: NA; CDR3 length: 14; clone size: many; V gene: TRBV7-9; CDR3 protein: CASSLDRVGDEQYF; CDR3 DNA: TGTGCCAGCAGCTTAGATCGGGTTGGGGACGAGCAGTACTTC